This entry describes one TCR beta chain. Its specificity is not known. This specimen belongs to a study of beta chain features in type 1 diabetes. As for the study in general: All of the samples together had around 110,000,000 sorted cells examined.

Study-level results: Sampled from patients, naive, central memory and Treg TCRB repertoires appeared more similar than those sampled from healthy donors.

Stem cell-like memory, regulatory, central memory and naive CD4+ cells were sorted via CD45RO/CCR7/CD25/CD127/CD95/CD27. Sorting gave populations that all exceeded 98% purity. The whole isolated RNA underwent reverse transcription, so sequencing captured expressed TCRB transcripts. Sequencing was performed with immunoSEQ multiplex PCR; in TCRdb, only in-frame clones are kept and a portion is missing. The sample carries roughly 140,000 clones, approximately 52% recorded once. This TCR was sampled from a man aged 18 to 35 in good health. Sample: Tregs from blood.

CDR3 sequence reads: CASSKPGLAGPANNEQFF. DNA for the CDR3: TGTGCCAGTAGTAAACCGGGACTAGCGGGGCCGGCAAATAATGAGCAGTTCTTC. This chain joins TRBV19 and TRBJ2-1, with TRBD2 matching over 13 bases. Germline assignment: CDR1 LNHDA and CDR2 SQIVND (reference sequence). The CDR3 sequence is 18 residues long. Trimming took 4 bases from V and 7 from J; bases not matched to a gene: 13.